The T cell receptor (beta chain) described here comes from a study of blood T cell repertoires in COVID-19. Study-level background: Spain, Italy and the United States supplied samples that represented acute and convalescent COVID-19. T cells, B-cell-depleted T cells, or PBMCs supplied cDNA or gDNA.

In the original workflow: Using reference gene primer amplification, nucleated cell counts were estimated. TCRdb's copy holds only in-frame clones and misses some; the assay was immunoSEQ multiplex PCR. D and trimming were read from the DNA, whereas the V and J calls and clone size are those reported in that table. The sample contains 15,000 to 20,000 clones, 81% of which appear only once. Sequenced input: peripheral blood. This sequence was found in a man aged 35-49 years with active or convalescent COVID-19.

The CDR3 reads CASSVSGQGSNIQYF. In nucleotides, the CDR3 is TGTGCCAGCAGCGTATCGGGTCAGGGGTCAAACATTCAGTACTTC. The V call is TRBV9, the J call TRBJ2-4; D is possibly TRBD1 (6 bases). The V gene lost 1 base and the J gene lost 6 bases, with 14 bases spanning the gap. Germline loops: CDR1 SGDLS, CDR2 YYNGEE. The CDR3 is 15 residues long. The entire variable domain, with the rest obtained from reference TRBV9 and TRBJ2-4, is as follows: DSGVTQTPKHLITATGQRVTLRCSPRSGDLSVYWYQQSLDQGLQFLIQYYNGEERAKGNILERFSAQQFPDLHSELNLSSLELGDSALYFCASSVSGQGSNIQYFGAGTRLSVL.